Included here is one T cell receptor (beta chain) sequence, with context. Its specificity is not known. This record comes from a study of cytomegalovirus exposure and HLA in healthy donors. From germline, CDR1 is SGHNT and CDR2 YENEEA. The CDR3 sequence is 14 residues long. The trim removed 5 bases at V and 8 bases at J, leaving 4 bases unmatched. The PCR made use of 60 Vbeta and 13 Jbeta primers. Clones were read by immunoSEQ multiplex PCR, and TCRdb kept only the in-frame ones, dropping some. The table for this sample gives some 39,000 clones. Whole-study findings and limits: Some highly shared sequence variants likely arose as a pipeline artifact. In vitro assays verified that a few CMV-associated chains recognized CMV antigens specifically. Most CMV-associated TCR beta chains appeared HLA-restricted in a later analysis.

In nominal health when sampled, donors likely had unrecorded immune exposures nonetheless. The sample taken for sequencing was PBMCs. V usage is TRBV11-3 and J usage is TRBJ2-1; 12 bases fit TRBD1. The sequence was collected from a male donor in good health and CMV-seronegative. CDR3 sequence: CASSAGQGADEQFF. In DNA form, the CDR3 reads TGTGCCAGCAGCGCGGGACAGGGGGCCGATGAGCAGTTCTTC.